These T cell receptor beta chains were read from a single sample in a study of Graves' ophthalmopathy and Graves' hyperthyroidism. TCRdb processed the multiplex PCR reads anew with MiXCR; each CDR3 protein has one entry. The sample carries some 400,000 distinct CDR3 sequences, around 16% recorded once. The material sequenced was peripheral blood. The receptors derive from a woman aged 18 to 35 with Graves' ophthalmopathy. Each CDR3 is given with its conserved first and last residue. A D gene is named only where the DNA matches it firmly. The listing skips clone size in some rows; elsewhere it reads once, few, many or a size class.

J: TRBJ1-2; size: many; D: TRBD1; V: TRBV27; CDR3: CASSPFGQGAYGYTF; DNA: TGTGCCAGCAGTCCCTTCGGACAGGGGGCCTATGGCTACACCTTC
J: TRBJ1-1; size: .; D: .; V: TRBV3-1; CDR3: CASSQEWTVDTEAFF; DNA: TGTGCCAGCAGCCAAGAATGGACAGTCGACACTGAAGCTTTCTTT
J: TRBJ1-6; size: many; D: .; V: TRBV28; CDR3: CASLLGVGDSPLHF; DNA: TGTGCCAGTCTTCTCGGGGTGGGGGATTCACCCCTCCACTTT
J: TRBJ1-1; size: few; D: .; V: TRBV5-1; CDR3: CASSQMGTANTEAFF; DNA: TGCGCCAGCAGCCAGATGGGGACCGCGAACACTGAAGCTTTCTTT
J: TRBJ1-1; size: many; D: .; V: TRBV6-5; CDR3: CASSYSVEGNTEAFF; DNA: TGTGCCAGCAGTTACTCGGTAGAAGGGAACACTGAAGCTTTCTTT
J: TRBJ2-5; size: many; D: TRBD2; V: TRBV7-2; CDR3: CASSFQLAGGLGTQYF; DNA: TGTGCCAGCAGCTTTCAACTAGCGGGAGGTCTTGGGACCCAGTACTTC
J: TRBJ1-6; size: many; D: TRBD1; V: TRBV20-1; CDR3: CSAGRQGGSYNSPLHF; DNA: TGCAGTGCTGGAAGACAGGGCGGCTCCTATAATTCACCCCTCCACTTT
J: TRBJ2-3; size: many; D: TRBD1; V: TRBV6-2/TRBV6-3; CDR3: CASSYLTGTGGNTDTQYF; DNA: TGTGCCAGCAGTTACCTTACCGGGACAGGGGGCAACACAGATACGCAGTATTTT
J: TRBJ1-1; size: many; D: .; V: TRBV4-2; CDR3: CASSQLKTMNTEAFF; DNA: TGTGCCAGCAGCCAACTCAAAACCATGAACACTGAAGCTTTCTTT
J: TRBJ1-2; size: many; D: .; V: TRBV14; CDR3: CASSQDLGPLTYGYTF; DNA: TGTGCCAGCAGCCAAGATCTGGGACCGCTAACCTATGGCTACACCTTC
J: TRBJ1-1; size: few; D: .; V: TRBV6-1; CDR3: CASRGTDTEAFF; DNA: TGTGCCAGCCGAGGGACGGACACTGAAGCTTTCTTT
J: TRBJ2-2; size: .; D: .; V: TRBV6-5; CDR3: CASSYSRQTGDLFF; DNA: TGTGCCAGCAGTTACTCGAGACAAACCGGTGATCTGTTTTTT
J: TRBJ2-2; size: .; D: .; V: TRBV5-1; CDR3: CASSMMGARDTGELFF; DNA: TGCGCCAGCAGCATGATGGGGGCGCGGGACACCGGGGAGCTGTTTTTT
J: TRBJ1-1; size: many; D: .; V: TRBV19; CDR3: CASSHRETEAFF; DNA: TGTGCCAGTAGTCACAGGGAGACTGAAGCTTTCTTT
J: TRBJ2-7; size: many; D: TRBD1; V: TRBV6-1; CDR3: CASSGDRAWEQYF; DNA: TGTGCCAGCAGTGGGGACAGGGCGTGGGAGCAGTACTTC
J: TRBJ1-5; size: many; D: .; V: TRBV11-1; CDR3: CASSSDVGEPQHF; DNA: TGTGCCAGCAGCTCTGACGTCGGGGAGCCCCAGCATTTT
J: TRBJ1-1; size: many; D: .; V: TRBV2; CDR3: CATQGVMNTEAFF; DNA: TGTGCCACCCAAGGGGTTATGAACACTGAAGCTTTCTTT
J: TRBJ2-3; size: .; D: .; V: TRBV9; CDR3: CASSLRGVADTQYF; DNA: TGTGCCAGCAGCCTCAGGGGGGTCGCAGATACGCAGTATTTT
J: TRBJ1-1; size: many; D: .; V: TRBV6-5; CDR3: CASIPGRTGNTEAFF; DNA: TGTGCCAGCATCCCGGGCCGGACGGGGAACACTGAAGCTTTCTTT
J: TRBJ2-5; size: .; D: TRBD1; V: TRBV6-1; CDR3: CASSNNPGQGWETQYF; DNA: TGTGCCAGCAGTAATAACCCGGGACAGGGATGGGAGACCCAGTACTTC
J: TRBJ2-2; size: .; D: .; V: TRBV6-1; CDR3: CASKRLITSTGELFF; DNA: TGTGCCAGCAAAAGACTGATTACTAGCACCGGGGAGCTGTTTTTT
J: TRBJ2-7; size: many; D: .; V: TRBV11-1; CDR3: CASSLARGQGISYEQYF; DNA: TGTGCCAGCAGCTTAGCGCGGGGGCAGGGAATCTCCTACGAGCAGTACTTC
J: TRBJ1-1; size: many; D: TRBD1; V: TRBV12-3/TRBV12-4; CDR3: CASSPLPGQQAFF; DNA: TGTGCCAGCAGCCCCCTCCCGGGACAGCAAGCTTTCTTT
J: TRBJ2-4; size: many; D: TRBD1; V: TRBV29-1; CDR3: CSVEGTGQQYF; DNA: TGCAGCGTTGAAGGGACAGGGCAACAGTACTTC
J: TRBJ1-1; size: .; D: .; V: TRBV7-2; CDR3: CASSLPPSAEAFF; DNA: TGTGCCAGCAGCTTACCCCCTAGCGCTGAAGCTTTCTTT
J: TRBJ1-6; size: .; D: .; V: TRBV27; CDR3: CASRDSPYNSPLHF; DNA: TGTGCCAGCAGGGACAGCCCCTATAATTCACCCCTCCACTTT
J: TRBJ2-7; size: many; D: TRBD1; V: TRBV6-2/TRBV6-3; CDR3: CASSVPGQGNYEQYF; DNA: TGTGCCAGCAGCGTACCGGGACAGGGGAACTACGAGCAGTACTTC
J: TRBJ1-1; size: many; D: .; V: TRBV30; CDR3: CAWRRNGGTEAFF; DNA: TGTGCCTGGAGAAGGAATGGGGGCACTGAAGCTTTCTTT
J: TRBJ1-3; size: .; D: TRBD1; V: TRBV18; CDR3: CASSPGTGPGNTIYF; DNA: TGTGCCAGCTCACCCGGGACAGGTCCTGGAAACACCATATATTTT
J: TRBJ1-6; size: many; D: .; V: TRBV3-1; CDR3: CASSRRGLSDISYNSPLHF; DNA: TGTGCCAGCAGCCGCCGGGGCCTGAGCGACATCTCCTATAATTCACCCCTCCACTTT
J: TRBJ2-7; size: many; D: .; V: TRBV6-1; CDR3: CASSEAGHPSPYEQYF; DNA: TGTGCCAGCAGTGAAGCCGGACATCCATCCCCTTACGAGCAGTACTTC
J: TRBJ1-5; size: .; D: .; V: TRBV19; CDR3: CASSIGRYSNQPQHF; DNA: TGTGCCAGTAGTATAGGGCGGTATAGCAATCAGCCCCAGCATTTT
J: TRBJ2-5; size: .; D: TRBD1; V: TRBV28; CDR3: CASSSGQIQETQYF; DNA: TGTGCCAGCAGTTCGGGACAGATCCAAGAGACCCAGTACTTC
J: TRBJ2-7; size: .; D: TRBD2; V: TRBV24-1; CDR3: CATMGTSVYEQYF; DNA: TGTGCCACCATGGGGACTAGCGTCTACGAGCAGTACTTC
J: TRBJ1-2; size: many; D: TRBD1; V: TRBV7-2; CDR3: CASSLRQGGAGGYTF; DNA: TGTGCCAGCAGCCTCCGACAGGGTGGAGCGGGGGGCTACACCTTC
J: TRBJ2-2; size: many; D: .; V: TRBV7-9; CDR3: CASSLYRAVTGELFF; DNA: TGTGCCAGCAGCCTGTACAGGGCGGTCACCGGGGAGCTGTTTTTT
J: TRBJ2-7; size: many; D: .; V: TRBV27; CDR3: CASSFRGTYEQYF; DNA: TGTGCCAGCAGTTTTAGGGGGACCTACGAGCAGTACTTC
J: TRBJ1-3; size: many; D: TRBD1; V: TRBV6-1; CDR3: CASRLTGQGGNTIYF; DNA: TGTGCCAGCAGATTGACGGGACAGGGCGGGAACACCATATATTTT
J: TRBJ2-7; size: many; D: .; V: TRBV9; CDR3: CASSVAVGNEQYF; DNA: TGTGCCAGCAGCGTAGCTGTGGGGAACGAGCAGTACTTC
J: TRBJ2-7; size: .; D: TRBD1; V: TRBV6-1; CDR3: CASSKWDRAYEQYF; DNA: TGTGCCAGCAGTAAATGGGACAGGGCCTACGAGCAGTACTTC
J: TRBJ1-1; size: many; D: .; V: TRBV30; CDR3: CAWGRAFF; DNA: TGTGCCTGGGGGCGGGCTTTCTTT
J: TRBJ2-5; size: few; D: .; V: TRBV11-2; CDR3: CASTGTQQETQYF; DNA: TGTGCCAGCACCGGGACCCAGCAAGAGACCCAGTACTTC
J: TRBJ1-5; size: many; D: .; V: TRBV6-2/TRBV6-3; CDR3: CASSYSIGIGGNQPQHF; DNA: TGTGCCAGCAGTTACTCGATTGGGATTGGAGGCAATCAGCCCCAGCATTTT
J: TRBJ1-1; size: many; D: TRBD1; V: TRBV24-1; CDR3: CATSGGTATFF; DNA: TGTGCCACCAGTGGCGGGACAGCCACTTTCTTT
J: TRBJ1-1; size: many; D: .; V: TRBV19; CDR3: CASSAAGRMNTEAFF; DNA: TGTGCCAGTAGTGCAGCGGGACGGATGAACACTGAAGCTTTCTTT
J: TRBJ2-5; size: many; D: TRBD1; V: TRBV28; CDR3: CASSLGQDAPQETQYF; DNA: TGTGCCAGCAGTTTAGGACAGGATGCCCCCCAAGAGACCCAGTACTTC
J: TRBJ2-7; size: many; D: .; V: TRBV12-3/TRBV12-4; CDR3: CASSFPPPLDGYEEQYF; DNA: TGTGCCAGCAGTTTCCCCCCACCCCTCGACGGATACGAGGAGCAGTACTTC
J: TRBJ2-5; size: many; D: TRBD2; V: TRBV29-1; CDR3: CSVISTSGEETQYF; DNA: TGCAGCGTGATCTCGACTAGCGGGGAAGAGACCCAGTACTTC
J: TRBJ2-6; size: many; D: .; V: TRBV19; CDR3: CASQTSGANVLTF; DNA: TGTGCCAGCCAGACGTCTGGGGCCAACGTCCTGACTTTC
J: TRBJ1-1; size: many; D: .; V: TRBV2; CDR3: CARGRRGMNTEAFF; DNA: TGTGCCAGGGGGCGGAGGGGGATGAACACTGAAGCTTTCTTT
J: TRBJ1-1; size: many; D: .; V: TRBV28; CDR3: CASSFRGSNTEAFF; DNA: TGTGCCAGCAGTTTTAGGGGTTCTAACACTGAAGCTTTCTTT
J: TRBJ2-7; size: many; D: TRBD1; V: TRBV6-1; CDR3: CASIRDRDAYEQYF; DNA: TGTGCCAGCATAAGGGACAGGGACGCCTACGAGCAGTACTTC
J: TRBJ1-2; size: many; D: TRBD1; V: TRBV20-1; CDR3: CSAIRDSYGYTF; DNA: TGCAGTGCCATTAGGGACAGCTATGGCTACACCTTC
J: TRBJ2-7; size: many; D: .; V: TRBV7-2; CDR3: CASSLSGSELYEQYF; DNA: TGTGCCAGCAGCTTATCGGGATCGGAGCTCTACGAGCAGTACTTC
J: TRBJ1-3; size: many; D: TRBD1; V: TRBV6-4; CDR3: CASSEGTGSGNTIYF; DNA: TGTGCCAGCAGTGAAGGGACAGGCTCTGGAAACACCATATATTTT